The rows below give T cell receptor beta chains drawn from one sample of a study of cytomegalovirus exposure and HLA in healthy donors. Measured with immunoSEQ multiplex PCR; TCRdb has only the in-frame clones, and not every one. The sample holds around 140,000 clones; 72% are singletons and the top ten take less than 4.5%. Sequenced sample: PBMCs. The receptors originated from a man in his forties or fifties in good health and CMV-seropositive. Each CDR3 is given with its conserved first and last residue.

>TRBJ1-1|12|TRBV18
CASSPRTDEAFF
>TRBJ1-2|15|TRBV18
CASSPRNGQDYGYTF
>TRBJ1-4|16|TRBV5-1
CASSLVGQGNNEKLFF
>TRBJ2-2|14|TRBV5-6
CASSRQEHTGELFF
>TRBJ1-1|15|TRBV27
CASSIQNQQGDEAFF
>TRBJ1-2|15|TRBV6-5
CASSYDRDPNYGYTF
>TRBJ2-7|16|TRBV2
CASSETASGGPHEQYF
>TRBJ2-1|16|TRBV5-1
CASSLGGLPSYNEQFF
>TRBJ1-1|15|TRBV27
CASSFQGRMNTEAFF
>TRBJ2-1|12|TRBV7-9
CASSPAGNEQFF
>TRBJ1-1|13|TRBV6-1
CASTRETNTEAFF
>TRBJ1-1|15|TRBV4-1
CASSQEARGNTEAFF
>TRBJ1-5|15|TRBV11-2
CASSRGPNSNQPQHF
>TRBJ1-1|16|TRBV5-1
CASSLADGGVGTEAFF
>TRBJ1-3|15|TRBV4-1
CASSQFDRAGNTIYF